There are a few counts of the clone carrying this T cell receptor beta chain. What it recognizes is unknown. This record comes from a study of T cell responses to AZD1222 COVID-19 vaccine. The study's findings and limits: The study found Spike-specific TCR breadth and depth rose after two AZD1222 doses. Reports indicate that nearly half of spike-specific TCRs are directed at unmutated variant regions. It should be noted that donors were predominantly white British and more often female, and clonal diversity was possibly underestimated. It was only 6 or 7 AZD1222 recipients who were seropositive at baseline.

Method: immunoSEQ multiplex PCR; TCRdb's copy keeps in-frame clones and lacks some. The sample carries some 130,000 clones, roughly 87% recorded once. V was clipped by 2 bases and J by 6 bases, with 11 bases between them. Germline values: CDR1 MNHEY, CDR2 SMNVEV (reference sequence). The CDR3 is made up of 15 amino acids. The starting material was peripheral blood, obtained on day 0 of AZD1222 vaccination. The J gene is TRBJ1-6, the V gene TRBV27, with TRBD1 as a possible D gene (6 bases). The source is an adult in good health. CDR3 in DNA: TGTGCCAGCAGTTTAGTACAGGGACTTAATTCACCCCTCCACTTT. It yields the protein CASSLVQGLNSPLHF.